Below, 32 T cell receptor beta chains from the same sample are listed, as sequenced in a study of cytomegalovirus exposure and HLA in healthy donors. The protocol was immunoSEQ multiplex PCR, while the TCRdb copy is restricted to in-frame clones and leaves out a portion. The sample holds 150,000 or so clones, 89% seen once. Sequenced material: PBMCs. The receptors here all came from a woman aged 18-30 years in good health and CMV-seronegative.

This rearrangement joins TRBV6-6 to TRBJ1-2; 9 bases are shared with TRBD1. The V and J ends lost 5 bases and 5 bases, in that order; junction bases with no gene match: 9. Germline V CDR1 and CDR2: MNHNY, SVGAGI (reference sequence). This CDR3 is built from 15 residues. CDR3 sequence (DNA): TGTGCCAGCAGTCGGACAGGGGAACAGGGGTATGGCTACACCTTC. It yields the protein CASSRTGEQGYGYTF.

V usage is TRBV2 and J usage is TRBJ1-1, with D possibly TRBD1 on 5 matching bases. Germline V gives CDR1 SNHLY, CDR2 FYNNEI. Trimming cost V 8 bases and J 6 bases, with 22 bases left between them. The CDR3 runs to 15 residues. The CDR3 here is CASPTTQGGAAEAFF. The CDR3 DNA reads as TGTGCCAGCCCTACTACCCAGGGTGGTGCCGCTGAAGCTTTCTTT.

The chain links TRBV4-1 to TRBJ2-5; 10 bases agree with TRBD1. Germline V gene data show CDR1 as MGHRA and CDR2 as YSYEKL. The CDR3 runs to 14 residues. V shed 4 bases and J 3 bases; nucleotides not matched to a gene: 2. The CDR3 sequence: CASSRGTGEETQYF. CDR3 bases: TGCGCCAGCAGCCGAGGGACAGGGGAAGAGACCCAGTACTTC.

This chain links TRBV4-2 with TRBJ2-3; D is uncertain. The V gene's germline CDR1 is LGHNA and CDR2 YNFKEQ. CDR3 length: 16 residues. Trimming shortened V by 4 bases and J by 2 bases, and 16 bases separated the two germline ends. The CDR3 region is CASSPQILTNTDTQYF. In nucleotides, the CDR3 is TGTGCCAGCAGCCCCCAGATATTAACTAACACAGATACGCAGTATTTT.

The chain links TRBV5-1 to TRBJ2-1, with a possible D match to TRBD1 (6 bases). Germline CDR1 reads SGHRS; CDR2 reads YFSETQ. This CDR3 contains 13 residues. V lost 4 bases and J 7 bases, leaving 12 bases between the germline ends. CDR3 region: CASSLLQGNEQFF. For the CDR3, the DNA is TGCGCCAGCAGCCTACTACAGGGAAATGAGCAGTTCTTC.

The rearrangement joins TRBV7-3 to TRBJ1-5; D gene uncertain. The CDR3 is 15 amino acids. Per germline, CDR1 SGHTA and CDR2 FQGTGA. Trimming cost V 7 bases and J 5 bases, with 18 bases left between them. CDR3 sequence (DNA): TGTGCCAGCATCCTCCTTGGGCTTTCGGATCAGCCCCAGCATTTT. Translating gives CASILLGLSDQPQHF. Based on the CDR3 plus reference TRBV7-3 and TRBJ1-5, the full variable domain is GAGVSQTPSNKVTEKGKYVELRCDPISGHTALYWYRQSLGQGPEFLIYFQGTGAADDSGLPNDRFFAVRPEGSVSTLKIQRTERGDSAVYLCASILLGLSDQPQHFGDGTRLSIL.

V gene TRBV19 combines with J gene TRBJ1-2; 7 positions match TRBD1. This CDR3 is 13 amino acids long. V dropped 6 bases and J dropped 4; count of bases not matched to a gene: 5. Germline V gene lookup returns CDR1 LNHDA and CDR2 SQIVND (reference sequence). The CDR3 DNA reads TGTGCCAGTAGCCTGACAGGGATCTATGGCTACACCTTC. As protein: CASSLTGIYGYTF. Variable domain in full (rest from reference TRBV19 and TRBJ1-2): DGGITQSPKYLFRKEGQNVTLSCEQNLNHDAMYWYRQDPGQGLRLIYYSQIVNDFQKGDIAEGYSVSREKKESFPLTVTSAQKNPTAFYLCASSLTGIYGYTFGSGTRLTVV.

This chain uses TRBV15 with TRBJ1-5; unclear D gene. Germline lookup yields CDR1 LNHNV and CDR2 YYDKDF (reference sequence). The CDR3 covers 13 residues. Trimming left V 0 bases short and J 6 bases short, with 6 bases between. The CDR3 DNA reads TGTGCCACCAGCAGAGACCTAGGTCAGCCCCAGCATTTT. Protein: CATSRDLGQPQHF.

This clone was counted between two and nine times. CDR3 sequence: CASSPHQGTEAFF. CDR3 in DNA: TGCGCCAGCAGCCCTCACCAGGGTACTGAAGCTTTCTTT. This rearrangement joins TRBV5-1 to TRBJ1-1; weak D call: TRBD1 (5 bases). The CDR3 has 13 amino acids. Germline CDR1 is SGHRS and CDR2 is YFSETQ. Trimming shortened V by 4 bases and J by 5 bases, and 12 bases separated the two germline ends.

This rearrangement joins TRBV11-2 to TRBJ1-1; possibly TRBD1 for D (5 bases). Germline CDR1 reads SGHAT; CDR2 reads FQNNGV. The CDR3 runs to 14 residues. V shed 1 base and J shed 1 base, with 7 bases lying between them. In DNA form, the CDR3 reads TGTGCCAGCAGCTTAGCCGGGGGGAACACTGAAGCTTTCTTT. Residues: CASSLAGGNTEAFF.

This clone was detected once. This chain connects TRBV28 to TRBJ2-7; D not resolved. V was pared by 2 bases and J by 2 bases, with 10 bases between. The CDR3 totals 14 residues. The V gene's germline CDR1 is MDHEN and CDR2 SYDVKM. CDR3 residues: CASSLTVTTYEQYF. For the CDR3, the DNA is TGTGCCAGCAGTTTAACGGTTACTACCTACGAGCAGTACTTC.

V gene TRBV7-9 combines with J gene TRBJ1-4; no firm D call. Germline CDR1 reads SEHNR; CDR2 reads FQNEAQ (reference sequence). The CDR3 is 15 amino acids. V was trimmed by 1 base and J by 0 bases, leaving 6 bases between them. DNA of the CDR3: TGTGCCAGCAGCTTAGGCGAGACAACTAATGAAAAACTGTTTTTT. This encodes CASSLGETTNEKLFF.

This clone was counted a single time. The chain is built from TRBV5-1 and TRBJ1-1, with TRBD1 matching 8 bases. CDR1 is SGHRS, CDR2 YFSETQ, per germline. With 1 base clipped from V and 3 bases from J, the junction kept 5 bases outside the gene matches. The length of the CDR3 is 15 residues. The DNA for the CDR3 is TGCGCCAGCAGCTTGACAGGGGGTAAACACACTGAAGCTTTCTTT. Residues: CASSLTGGKHTEAFF.

This clone is a singleton in its sample. CDR3 nucleotide sequence: TGTGCCAGCAGTGAATGGGCGGGGTTGGATGAAGCTTTCTTT. Amino acids: CASSEWAGLDEAFF. The rearrangement links TRBV25-1 to TRBJ1-1; D not resolved. Germline V gives CDR1 MGHDK, CDR2 SYGVNS. The CDR3 loop spans 14 amino acids. Trimming took 1 base from V and 7 from J, leaving 13 bases between them.

V is TRBV5-4 and J is TRBJ1-6, with D perhaps matching TRBD1 (6 bases). This CDR3 comprises 16 residues. Germline V lookup: CDR1 SGHNT, CDR2 YYREEE (reference sequence). V was clipped by 4 bases and J by 9 bases, with 20 bases between them. The CDR3 sequence: CASSMTKVTGSSPLHF. The DNA for the CDR3 is TGTGCCAGCAGCATGACAAAGGTGACAGGCTCTTCACCCCTCCACTTT.

This chain joins TRBV7-3 and TRBJ1-1, with 8 bases fitting TRBD1. From germline, CDR1 is SGHTA and CDR2 FQGTGA. The CDR3 runs 14 residues. J was trimmed by 1 base and V by 4 bases; bases with no gene match: 2. The CDR3 is CASSSDRANTEAFF. The CDR3 DNA reads TGTGCCAGCAGCTCGGACAGGGCGAACACTGAAGCTTTCTTT.

The V and J genes are TRBV27 and TRBJ1-2; 9 bases align to TRBD1. The CDR3 totals 14 residues. V dropped 6 bases and J dropped 7; count of bases not matched to a gene: 9. Per the germline V gene, CDR1 is MNHEY and CDR2 is SMNVEV (reference sequence). The CDR3 region has the DNA TGTGCCAGCAGAGGGACAGGGAGGTTAGGTGGCTACACCTTC. This encodes CASRGTGRLGGYTF.

This rearrangement joins TRBV6-5 to TRBJ2-7; the D gene is possibly TRBD1 (5 bases). This CDR3 spans 12 amino acids. V shed 6 bases and J shed 5 bases, with 11 bases lying between them. CDR1 and CDR2 from the germline V gene are MNHEY and SVGAGI. CDR3 sequence (DNA): TGTGCCAGCAGGGCAGGGTTCAACGAGCAGTACTTC. This translates into CASRAGFNEQYF.

This chain connects TRBV13 to TRBJ2-6; possible D gene TRBD1, 5 bases. Per germline, CDR1 PRHDT and CDR2 FYEKMQ (reference sequence). The length of the CDR3 is 18 residues. V dropped 4 bases and J dropped 0 bases, with 16 bases sitting between them. The CDR3 coding sequence is TGTGCCAGCAGCTCACCGTGGACACCGAGCTCTGGGGCCAACGTCCTGACTTTC. Its translation is CASSSPWTPSSGANVLTF.

The chain is built from TRBV6-5 and TRBJ1-5, with no clear D. V lost 6 bases to trimming and J lost 0 bases, with 6 bases between them. CDR1 is MNHEY and CDR2 is SVGAGI in the germline V gene. This CDR3 has 13 amino acids. The CDR3 DNA sequence: TGTGCCAGCAGCCAGGTTAGCAATCAGCCCCAGCATTTT. This sequence encodes CASSQVSNQPQHF.

The gene calls are TRBV10-3 and TRBJ2-5, with 9 nucleotides matching TRBD2. Per the germline V gene, CDR1 is ENHRY and CDR2 is SYGVKD. V was clipped by 2 bases and J by 4 bases; unmatched bases: 5. This CDR3 comprises 15 residues. DNA for the CDR3: TGTGCCATCAGTGAGCAGCGGGGGGCCGGAGAGACCCAGTACTTC. It specifies CAISEQRGAGETQYF.

The chain employs TRBV10-3 and TRBJ2-1, with 8 bases fitting TRBD1. CDR3 length: 14 amino acids. The germline V gene has CDR1 ENHRY and CDR2 SYGVKD. V lost 9 bases to trimming and J lost 6 bases; unmatched junction nucleotides: 10. CDR3 in amino acids: CAITPGTGANEQFF. The CDR3 DNA sequence: TGTGCCATTACCCCCGGGACAGGAGCCAATGAGCAGTTCTTC.

V usage is TRBV2 and J usage is TRBJ1-5, with D possibly matching TRBD1 (5 bases). The germline gives CDR1 SNHLY, CDR2 FYNNEI. The V and J ends lost 1 base and 0 bases respectively, with 10 bases between them. This CDR3 is built from 16 residues. The chain's CDR3 is CASSEDQGSSNQPQHF. The CDR3 bases are TGTGCCAGCAGTGAAGACCAGGGTAGTAGCAATCAGCCCCAGCATTTT.

This rearrangement joins TRBV27 to TRBJ2-2, with 8 bases lining up with TRBD1. Per the germline V gene, CDR1 is MNHEY and CDR2 is SMNVEV (reference sequence). The CDR3 runs to 14 residues. Trimming cost V 7 bases and J 5 bases; bases outside gene matches: 6. The CDR3 DNA follows: TGTGCCAGCACTGACAGGGGTTATACCGGGGAGCTGTTTTTT. Translating it yields CASTDRGYTGELFF.

The chain combines TRBV7-6 with TRBJ2-7, with TRBD2 matching 7 bases. CDR3 length: 17 amino acids. The trim removed 4 bases at V and 0 bases at J, leaving 12 bases unmatched. The germline CDR1 and CDR2 sequences are SGHVS and FNYEAQ. The CDR3 DNA is TGTGCCAGCAGCTCGCCTCCCGGGGGGAAAAACTCCTACGAGCAGTACTTC. Protein product: CASSSPPGGKNSYEQYF.

This chain links TRBV9 with TRBJ1-1; D is undetermined. The CDR3 loop spans 13 amino acids. Germline V gene lookup returns CDR1 SGDLS and CDR2 YYNGEE. The ends were cut back, 6 bases at V and 1 base at J, with 10 bases in the middle. CDR3 residues: CASTRRANTEAFF. In DNA, the CDR3 is TGTGCCAGCACCAGGCGGGCGAACACTGAAGCTTTCTTT.

The rearrangement joins TRBV7-2 to TRBJ1-5; D is ambiguous. The CDR3 is made up of 12 amino acids. CDR1 is SGHTA, CDR2 FQGNSA, per germline. The germline V and J ends were trimmed by 4 bases and 4 bases, with 5 bases remaining between them. CDR3 bases: TGTGCCAGCAGCTCCATGAATCAGCCCCAGCATTTT. It specifies CASSSMNQPQHF.

V is TRBV7-2 and J is TRBJ2-5; a weak D match, TRBD1 (5 bases). Germline assignment: CDR1 SGHTA and CDR2 FQGNSA. V was clipped by 4 bases and J by 5 bases, with 14 bases between them. The CDR3 runs to 14 residues. The CDR3 coding sequence is TGTGCCAGCAGCTCCCAGGGTAGTCGGGAGACCCAGTACTTC. Protein: CASSSQGSRETQYF.

The V gene is TRBV5-1, the J gene TRBJ2-1, with TRBD1 matching over 7 bases. The germline V gene has CDR1 SGHRS and CDR2 YFSETQ. J lost 4 bases, V lost 0 bases, and 4 bases had no gene match. The CDR3 has 15 residues. This chain's CDR3 is CASSLVAGGYNEQFF. In nucleotides, the CDR3 is TGCGCCAGCAGCTTGGTGGCAGGGGGATACAATGAGCAGTTCTTC.

As DNA, the CDR3 is TGTGCCAGCAGCCAAACGACAGGGGTTATAGGAGGCTACACCTTC. Protein product: CASSQTTGVIGGYTF. This chain uses TRBV14 with TRBJ1-2, with 8 bases matching TRBD1. Trimming took 2 bases from V and 8 from J; bases not matched to a gene: 10. Germline values: CDR1 SGHDN, CDR2 FVKESK. The CDR3 is 15 residues long. Full variable domain (outside the CDR3, taken from reference TRBV14 and TRBJ1-2): EAGVTQFPSHSVIEKGQTVTLRCDPISGHDNLYWYRRVMGKEIKFLLHFVKESKQDESGMPNNRFLAERTGGTYSTLKVQPAELEDSGVYFCASSQTTGVIGGYTFGSGTRLTVV.

This chain links TRBV13 with TRBJ2-3; TRBD2 matches at 8 bases. The J segment lost 8 bases and the V segment lost 0 bases, leaving 7 bases of the junction unmatched. This CDR3 comprises 15 residues. Germline assignment: CDR1 PRHDT and CDR2 FYEKMQ (reference sequence). DNA of the CDR3: TGTGCCAGCAGCTTAGGTGGGAGCCGGGGGGGTACGCAGTATTTT. Translation gives CASSLGGSRGGTQYF.

The rearrangement links TRBV4-2 to TRBJ2-1; 9 bases match TRBD1. This CDR3 is built from 16 residues. Germline V gene sequence: CDR1 LGHNA, CDR2 YNFKEQ. V shed 0 bases and J 2 bases; nucleotides not matched to a gene: 2. This chain's CDR3 is CASSQEWTGAYNEQFF. DNA of the CDR3: TGTGCCAGCAGCCAAGAGTGGACAGGGGCCTACAATGAGCAGTTCTTC.